Many counts were recorded for the clone carrying this TCR beta chain. The data belong to a study of blood T cell repertoires in COVID-19. About the study: Collection of acute and convalescent COVID-19 samples took place in the United States, Italy and Spain.

TCRdb's copy holds only in-frame clones and misses some; the assay was immunoSEQ multiplex PCR. The sample carries tens of thousands of clones, around 80% recorded once. CDR3 length: 14 residues. CDR1 GTSNPN and CDR2 SVGIG come from the germline V gene (reference sequence). V dropped 3 bases and J dropped 8 bases, with 18 bases sitting between them. The specimen sequenced was peripheral blood. The receptor was derived from a woman aged 60-70 years with acute or convalescent COVID-19. J is TRBJ2-3 and V is TRBV30; TRBD1 might be the D (5 bases). CDR3 in amino acids: CAWRATGRPGTQYF. The CDR3 DNA reads as TGTGCCTGGAGAGCCACAGGTCGTCCGGGTACGCAGTATTTT.